The rows below give T cell receptor beta chains drawn from one sample of a study of OX40 agonist ivuxolimab in advanced cancers. Sequencing was performed with immunoSEQ multiplex PCR; in TCRdb, only in-frame clones are kept and a portion is missing. The sample yields roughly 100,000 clones, nearly 90% seen once. The sample was CD4+ or CD8+ T cells sorted from blood, taken in a trial of the OX40 agonist ivuxolimab. Receptors were obtained from an adult with an advanced solid tumor such as melanoma, head and neck, liver or kidney cancer. Each CDR3 is given with its conserved first and last residue. Fields, in order: J gene, D gene, clone size, V gene, CDR3 DNA, CDR3 protein. The D gene is left open where the match is weak. For some rows the clone size is stated as once, few or many, or as a class when expanded; others skip it.

TRBJ2-1,TRBD2,NA,TRBV11-2,TGTGCCAGCAGCTCAGGCGGGGGTCAACTTAATGAGCAGTTCTTC,CASSSGGGQLNEQFF
TRBJ1-3,NA,NA,TRBV9,TGTGCCAGCAGCGTAGACGGCCGGCCTGGAAACACCATATATTTT,CASSVDGRPGNTIYF
TRBJ2-7,TRBD1,NA,TRBV6-1,TGTGCCAGCAGTGCCTATTCGGACAGGGGGCTTTTGTACGAGCAGTACTTC,CASSAYSDRGLLYEQYF
TRBJ2-7,NA,NA,TRBV14,TGTGCCAGCAGCCAAGGGGCCTACGAGCAGTACTTC,CASSQGAYEQYF
TRBJ2-1,TRBD2,NA,TRBV7-2,TGTGCCAGCAGCTTAGAGGGGTGGGTAGCGGGACCGCGGGAGAGGCAGTTCTTC,CASSLEGWVAGPRERQFF
TRBJ2-1,NA,few,TRBV19,TGTGCCAGTAGTAGTCCCCGGGGAATGGGTTACAATGAGCAGTTCTTC,CASSSPRGMGYNEQFF
TRBJ1-2,NA,few,TRBV7-9,TGTGCCAGCAGCTCCCCCATGGTGGGGAATGGCTACACCTTC,CASSSPMVGNGYTF
TRBJ1-1,NA,once,TRBV6-6,TGTGCCAGCAGTTATGGGGGCCGCACTGAAGCTTTCTTT,CASSYGGRTEAFF
TRBJ2-2,TRBD2,NA,TRBV11-2,TGTGCCAGCAGCTTAGTACTAGCGGGGGGATCGGGCGGGGAGCTGTTTTTT,CASSLVLAGGSGGELFF
TRBJ2-3,NA,NA,TRBV5-1,TGCGCCAGCAGCTTGGATCTTCCCACAGATACGCAGTATTTT,CASSLDLPTDTQYF
TRBJ2-2,TRBD2,NA,TRBV6-1,TGTGCCAGCAGTGTACAGCGGGGGTCCCTCACCGGGGAGCTGTTTTTT,CASSVQRGSLTGELFF
TRBJ2-7,TRBD1,NA,TRBV5-1,TGCGCCAGCAGCGACTCCGGGACAGGGAGCGACGAGCAGTACTTC,CASSDSGTGSDEQYF
TRBJ2-5,TRBD2,NA,TRBV5-1,TGCGCCAGCAGCATAGGGACTAGAGGAGGAGAGACCCAGTACTTC,CASSIGTRGGETQYF
TRBJ1-2,NA,NA,TRBV11-2,TGTGCCAGCTCCTCCGACCTTAACTATGGCTACACCTTC,CASSSDLNYGYTF
TRBJ2-1,TRBD2,NA,TRBV19,TGTGCCAGTAGTGTAATATCCGGGACTAGCGGGAGCAATGAGCAGTTCTTC,CASSVISGTSGSNEQFF
TRBJ2-7,NA,NA,TRBV5-4,TGTGCCAGCAGCTTAACGCGTAACGAGCAGTACTTC,CASSLTRNEQYF
TRBJ2-1,NA,once,TRBV19,TGTGCCAGTAGTATTTTCCCTACCCTAACGGGTTACAATGAGCAGTTCTTC,CASSIFPTLTGYNEQFF
TRBJ2-7,NA,NA,TRBV27,TGTGCCAGCAGTGAACCTCCTGCCCGGGAGCAGTACTTC,CASSEPPAREQYF
TRBJ1-3,NA,NA,TRBV6-1,TGTGCCAGCAGTGAAACCCAGGGCTTCACCATATATTTT,CASSETQGFTIYF
TRBJ2-7,NA,NA,TRBV5-1,TGCGCCAGCAGTCGCGGGGACTACGAGCAGTACTTC,CASSRGDYEQYF
TRBJ2-5,TRBD2,once,TRBV5-1,TGCGCCAGCAGCTTGTTGGGACTAGCGCAAGAGACCCAGTACTTC,CASSLLGLAQETQYF
TRBJ2-4,NA,NA,TRBV15,TGTGCCACCAGCACCAGGAGCACCAACCTAGCCAAAAACATTCAGTACTTC,CATSTRSTNLAKNIQYF
TRBJ2-2,NA,NA,TRBV11-3,TGTGCCAGCAGGCCCGGGGGCGCAGCTACCGGGGAGCTGTTTTTT,CASRPGGAATGELFF